This T cell receptor (beta chain) was sequenced during a study of persistence of HIV-infected CD4 T cells. Study at large: CD4+ T cells responding to CMV or HIV-1 Gag were isolated.

Points on this clone: Antigen specificity is unknown.

Sequencing used immunoSEQ version 4 in survey mode. Profiling relied on immunoSEQ multiplex PCR, and the TCRdb table lists in-frame clones only, not all of them. The table shows tens of thousands of clones, with about 77% occurring only once. An overlapping HIV-1 Gag peptide pool stimulated these cells at about 1 ug/peptide/mL. CD40L-negative CD69-negative CD45RO-high memory CD4+ T cells were sorted as populations depleted of antigen-responding cells. The source was CD4+ T cells sorted from PBMCs after approximately 18-hour stimulation, collected from a patient who received antiretroviral therapy. The source is an adult man with HIV who was CMV-seropositive.

The CDR3 protein is CASSLEVGVWANEKLFF. CDR3 nucleotide sequence: TGTGCCAGCAGCTTAGAGGTCGGGGTATGGGCTAATGAAAAACTGTTTTTT. The chain has TRBV7-2 and TRBJ1-4; no definite D call. The CDR3 is 17 amino acids. The germline V and J ends were trimmed by 1 base and 3 bases, with 15 bases remaining between them. CDR1 and CDR2 (germline): SGHTA, FQGNSA.